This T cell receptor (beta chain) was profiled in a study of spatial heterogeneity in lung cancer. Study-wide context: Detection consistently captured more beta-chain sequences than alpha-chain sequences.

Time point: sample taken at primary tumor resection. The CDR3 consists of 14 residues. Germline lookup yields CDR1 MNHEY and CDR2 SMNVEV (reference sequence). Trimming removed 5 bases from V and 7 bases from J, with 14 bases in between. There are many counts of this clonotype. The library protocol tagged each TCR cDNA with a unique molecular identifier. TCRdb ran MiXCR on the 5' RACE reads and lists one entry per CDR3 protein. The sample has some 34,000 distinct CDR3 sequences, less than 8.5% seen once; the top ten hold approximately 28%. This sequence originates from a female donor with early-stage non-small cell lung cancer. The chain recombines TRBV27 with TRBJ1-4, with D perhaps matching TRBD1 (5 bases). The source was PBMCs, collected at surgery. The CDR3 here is CASSRQSRSEKLFF. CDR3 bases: TGTGCCAGCAGTCGACAGTCAAGAAGTGAAAAACTGTTTTTT.